This T cell receptor (beta chain) appears in the sequencing data of a study of graft-versus-host responses after intestinal transplantation. Across the whole study: Every transplant recipient was induced with anti-thymocyte globulin, then maintained on tacrolimus and steroids for about 3 years. General study findings and limits: Recipient marrow contained GvH clones, some of which appeared first in ileum or blood. Early post-transplant falls in HvG clones accompanied the peak levels of circulating GvH clones.

To release intraepithelial and lamina propria lymphocytes, the graft tissue was processed. J lost 2 bases, V lost 0 bases, and 4 bases had no gene match. The CDR3 has 16 amino acids. CDR1 is SGHDT and CDR2 is YYEEEE in the germline V gene. The table came from immunoSEQ multiplex PCR; TCRdb's copy has only in-frame clones and leaves some out. In the table there are 14,000 or so clones, 65% to 80% of which are singletons. This clone rates as medium-sized. Antigen: not known. This specimen consisted of ileum tissue, obtained roughly 28 days after intestinal transplant. V usage is TRBV5-6 and J usage is TRBJ2-3; TRBD2 matches at 9 bases. The receptor comes from a human patient who received an intestinal transplant, so some T cells may come from the graft donor. The CDR3 bases are TGTGCCAGCAGCTTGGAGTCTAGCGGGGACACAGATACGCAGTATTTT. This sequence encodes CASSLESSGDTDTQYF.